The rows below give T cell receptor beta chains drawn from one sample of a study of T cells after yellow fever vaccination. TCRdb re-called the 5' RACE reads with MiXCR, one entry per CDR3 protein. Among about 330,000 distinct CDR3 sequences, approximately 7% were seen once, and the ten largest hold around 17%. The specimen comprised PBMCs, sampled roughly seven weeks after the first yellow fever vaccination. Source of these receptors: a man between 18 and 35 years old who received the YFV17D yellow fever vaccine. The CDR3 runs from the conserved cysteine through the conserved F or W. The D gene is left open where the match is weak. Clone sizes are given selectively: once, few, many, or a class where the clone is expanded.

cdr3_nt: TGCGCCAGCAGCCACCCGAGCGGGGGAGGGGCCGGGGAGCTGTTTTTT
cdr3_aa: CASSHPSGGGAGELFF
d_call: TRBD2
j_call: TRBJ2-2
v_call: TRBV4-1
clone_size: .

cdr3_nt: TGTGCCACCAGCCACTGGCTCCCGAACTCTGGAAACACCATATATTTT
cdr3_aa: CATSHWLPNSGNTIYF
d_call: .
j_call: TRBJ1-3
v_call: TRBV15
clone_size: .

cdr3_nt: TGCGCCAGCAGCCAAATCCTAGCGGGTTTGAACACCGGGGAGCTGTTTTTT
cdr3_aa: CASSQILAGLNTGELFF
d_call: TRBD2
j_call: TRBJ2-2
v_call: TRBV4-1
clone_size: .

cdr3_nt: TGCGCCAGCAGCTTGAGGGGGACGGGAAACACCGGGGAGCTGTTTTTT
cdr3_aa: CASSLRGTGNTGELFF
d_call: .
j_call: TRBJ2-2
v_call: TRBV5-1
clone_size: few

cdr3_nt: TGTGCCAGCAGCGCCCAGGACTATAATTCACCCCTCCACTTT
cdr3_aa: CASSAQDYNSPLHF
d_call: .
j_call: TRBJ1-6
v_call: TRBV9
clone_size: .

cdr3_nt: TGTGCCAGCAGCTTAGAACAGGCCAGGGAGCTGTTTTTT
cdr3_aa: CASSLEQARELFF
d_call: .
j_call: TRBJ2-2
v_call: TRBV7-2
clone_size: .

cdr3_nt: TGTGCCAGCAGCTTATTCGGTGTCGGGGGGCCCTCTCCTCCGGAGCAGTACTTC
cdr3_aa: CASSLFGVGGPSPPEQYF
d_call: .
j_call: TRBJ2-7
v_call: TRBV11-2
clone_size: few

cdr3_nt: TGTGCCAGCAGTTTCCCCGACGGGTTTAATTCACCCCTCCACTTT
cdr3_aa: CASSFPDGFNSPLHF
d_call: .
j_call: TRBJ1-6
v_call: TRBV12-3/TRBV12-4
clone_size: many

cdr3_nt: TGTGCCAGCAGCTTAGCGATGCGGGCGGAGCAGTTCTTC
cdr3_aa: CASSLAMRAEQFF
d_call: .
j_call: TRBJ2-1
v_call: TRBV7-9
clone_size: few

cdr3_nt: TGCAGCGCCGGACGGTTGAACACTGAAGCTTTCTTT
cdr3_aa: CSAGRLNTEAFF
d_call: .
j_call: TRBJ1-1
v_call: TRBV29-1
clone_size: few

cdr3_nt: TGCAGTGCTAGAGCTGTGGTTGAACAGTTGGAGACCCAGTACTTC
cdr3_aa: CSARAVVEQLETQYF
d_call: .
j_call: TRBJ2-5
v_call: TRBV20-1
clone_size: many

cdr3_nt: TGCAGCGTGGGGGTGAGCATCAATCAGCCCCAGCATTTT
cdr3_aa: CSVGVSINQPQHF
d_call: .
j_call: TRBJ1-5
v_call: TRBV29-1
clone_size: few

cdr3_nt: TGCGCCAGCAGCTTTTCAGGGGGCCTTAACTATGGCTACACCTTC
cdr3_aa: CASSFSGGLNYGYTF
d_call: TRBD1
j_call: TRBJ1-2
v_call: TRBV5-1
clone_size: .

cdr3_nt: TGCGCCAGCGGTCCTGCAACTAATGAAAAACTGTTTTTT
cdr3_aa: CASGPATNEKLFF
d_call: .
j_call: TRBJ1-4
v_call: TRBV5-1
clone_size: many

cdr3_nt: TGCGCCAGCAGCTTGGTTCCGGCGGGGATACGCACAGATACGCAGTATTTT
cdr3_aa: CASSLVPAGIRTDTQYF
d_call: .
j_call: TRBJ2-3
v_call: TRBV5-1
clone_size: .

cdr3_nt: TGTGCCAGCAGCTTAGGGGACGGAGAGGGAAACACCATATATTTT
cdr3_aa: CASSLGDGEGNTIYF
d_call: .
j_call: TRBJ1-3
v_call: TRBV7-3
clone_size: .

cdr3_nt: TGTGCCAGCAGCTTAGCCCCCGGACAGTATCAGGAGACCCAGTACTTC
cdr3_aa: CASSLAPGQYQETQYF
d_call: .
j_call: TRBJ2-5
v_call: TRBV7-9
clone_size: few

cdr3_nt: TGTGCCAGCAGCCCCGGGACAGTATCACAAGAGACCCAGTACTTC
cdr3_aa: CASSPGTVSQETQYF
d_call: TRBD1
j_call: TRBJ2-5
v_call: TRBV5-4
clone_size: few

cdr3_nt: TGTGCCAGCAGCCCCTCCGGAGGCCTCGGAGCTTTCTTT
cdr3_aa: CASSPSGGLGAFF
d_call: .
j_call: TRBJ1-1
v_call: TRBV7-2
clone_size: .

cdr3_nt: TGTGCCAGCAGCGTAGGACCCGTCAGTGAAGCTTTCTTT
cdr3_aa: CASSVGPVSEAFF
d_call: .
j_call: TRBJ1-1
v_call: TRBV9
clone_size: .

cdr3_nt: TGTGCCAGCAGCTTATTTGGGGCCCGGAATAATTCACCCCTCCACTTT
cdr3_aa: CASSLFGARNNSPLHF
d_call: .
j_call: TRBJ1-6
v_call: TRBV5-4
clone_size: many

cdr3_nt: TGCGCCAGCAGAACCGGGACAGGGGTCCAAGAGACCCAGTACTTC
cdr3_aa: CASRTGTGVQETQYF
d_call: TRBD1
j_call: TRBJ2-5
v_call: TRBV5-1
clone_size: .

cdr3_nt: TGTGCCAGCACTTACCCGGGGGGTCGCGAGCAGTTCTTC
cdr3_aa: CASTYPGGREQFF
d_call: TRBD2
j_call: TRBJ2-1
v_call: TRBV3-1
clone_size: few

cdr3_nt: TGCGCCAGCAGCCTACGACAGGGGTCTGGGGCCAACGTCCTGACTTTC
cdr3_aa: CASSLRQGSGANVLTF
d_call: TRBD1
j_call: TRBJ2-6
v_call: TRBV5-1
clone_size: few